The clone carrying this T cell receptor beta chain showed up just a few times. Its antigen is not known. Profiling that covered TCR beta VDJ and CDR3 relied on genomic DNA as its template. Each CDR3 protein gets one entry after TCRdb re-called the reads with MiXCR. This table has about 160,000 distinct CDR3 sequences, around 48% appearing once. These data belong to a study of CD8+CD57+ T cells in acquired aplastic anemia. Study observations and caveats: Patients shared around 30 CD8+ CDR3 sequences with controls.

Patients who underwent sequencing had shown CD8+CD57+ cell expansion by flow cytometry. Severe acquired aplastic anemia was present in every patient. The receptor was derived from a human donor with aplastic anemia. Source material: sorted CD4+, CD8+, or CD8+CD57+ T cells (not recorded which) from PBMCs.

The CDR3 sequence is CATSGPGKETQYF. CDR3 nucleotides: TGTGCCACCAGTGGGCCAGGGAAAGAGACCCAGTACTTC. The rearrangement joins TRBV24-1 to TRBJ2-5, with a weak D call TRBD1 (5 bases). The CDR3 spans 13 residues. Germline CDR1 KGHDR, CDR2 SFDVKD. V gave up 5 bases and J gave up 3 bases, with 9 bases separating them.